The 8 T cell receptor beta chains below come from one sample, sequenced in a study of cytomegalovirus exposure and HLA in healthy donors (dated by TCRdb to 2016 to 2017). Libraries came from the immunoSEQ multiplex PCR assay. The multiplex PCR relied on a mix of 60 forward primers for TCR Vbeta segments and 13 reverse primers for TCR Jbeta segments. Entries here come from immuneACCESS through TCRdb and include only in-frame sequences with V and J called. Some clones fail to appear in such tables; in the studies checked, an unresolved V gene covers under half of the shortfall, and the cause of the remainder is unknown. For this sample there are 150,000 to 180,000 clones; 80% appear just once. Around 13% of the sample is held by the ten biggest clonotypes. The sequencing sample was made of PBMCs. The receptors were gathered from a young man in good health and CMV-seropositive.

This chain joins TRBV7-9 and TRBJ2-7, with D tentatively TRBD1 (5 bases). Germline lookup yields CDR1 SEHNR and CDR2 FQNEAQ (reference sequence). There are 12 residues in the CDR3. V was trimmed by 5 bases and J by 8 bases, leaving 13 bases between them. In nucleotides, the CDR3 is TGTGCCAGCAGCGTAATAGACAGTAAGCAGTACTTC. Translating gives CASSVIDSKQYF.

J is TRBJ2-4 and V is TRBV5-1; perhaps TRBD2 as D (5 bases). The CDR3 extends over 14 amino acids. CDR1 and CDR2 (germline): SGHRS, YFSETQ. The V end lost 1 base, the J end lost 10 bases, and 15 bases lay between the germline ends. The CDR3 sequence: CASSLSDGGGIQYF. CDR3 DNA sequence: TGCGCCAGCAGCTTGTCCGACGGTGGAGGAATTCAGTACTTC.

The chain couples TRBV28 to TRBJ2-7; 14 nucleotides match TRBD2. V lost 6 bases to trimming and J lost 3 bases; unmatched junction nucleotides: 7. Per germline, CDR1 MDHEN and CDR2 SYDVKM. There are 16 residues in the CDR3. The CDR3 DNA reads TGTGCCAGCAGAAACTCGGGGACTAGCGGGAGCTACGAGCAGTACTTC. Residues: CASRNSGTSGSYEQYF.

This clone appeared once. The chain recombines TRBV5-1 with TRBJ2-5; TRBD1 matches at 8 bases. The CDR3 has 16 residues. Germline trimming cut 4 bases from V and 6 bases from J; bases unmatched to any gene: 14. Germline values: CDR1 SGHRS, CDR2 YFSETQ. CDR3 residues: CASSGALQGVEKTQYF. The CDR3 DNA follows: TGCGCCAGCAGCGGCGCCTTACAGGGGGTGGAAAAGACCCAGTACTTC. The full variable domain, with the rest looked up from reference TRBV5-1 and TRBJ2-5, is KAGVTQTPRYLIKTRGQQVTLSCSPISGHRSVSWYQQTPGQGLQFLFEYFSETQRNKGNFPGRFSGRQFSNSRSEMNVSTLELGDSALYLCASSGALQGVEKTQYFGPGTRLLVL.

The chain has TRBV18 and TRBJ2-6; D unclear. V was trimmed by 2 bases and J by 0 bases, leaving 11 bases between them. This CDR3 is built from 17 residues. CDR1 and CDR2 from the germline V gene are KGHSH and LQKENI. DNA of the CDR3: TGTGCCAGCTCACCAAGTCAGATTCGCTCTGGGGCCAACGTCCTGACTTTC. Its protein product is CASSPSQIRSGANVLTF.

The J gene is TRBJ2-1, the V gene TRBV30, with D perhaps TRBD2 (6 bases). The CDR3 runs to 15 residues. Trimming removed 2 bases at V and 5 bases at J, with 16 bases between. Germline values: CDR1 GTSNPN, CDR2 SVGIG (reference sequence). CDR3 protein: CAWSRLGRNDNEQFF. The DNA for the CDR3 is TGTGCCTGGAGTCGTTTGGGGAGGAACGACAATGAGCAGTTCTTC. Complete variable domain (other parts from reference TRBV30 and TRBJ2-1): SQTIHQWPATLVQPVGSPLSLECTVEGTSNPNLYWYRQAAGRGLQLLFYSVGIGQISSEVPQNLSASRPQDRQFILSSKKLLLSDSGFYLCAWSRLGRNDNEQFFGPGTRLTVL.

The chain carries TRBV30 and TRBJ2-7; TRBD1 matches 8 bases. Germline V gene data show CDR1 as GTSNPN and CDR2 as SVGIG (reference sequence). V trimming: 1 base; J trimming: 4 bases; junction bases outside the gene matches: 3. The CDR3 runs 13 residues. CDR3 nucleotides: TGTGCCTGGAGTGGGGGACAGGCGTACGAGCAGTACTTC. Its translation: CAWSGGQAYEQYF.

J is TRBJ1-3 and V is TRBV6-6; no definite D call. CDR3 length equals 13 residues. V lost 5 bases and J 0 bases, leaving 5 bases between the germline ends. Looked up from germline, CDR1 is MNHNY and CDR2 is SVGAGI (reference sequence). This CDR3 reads CASSLASGNTIYF. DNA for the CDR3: TGTGCCAGCAGTCTGGCCTCTGGAAACACCATATATTTT.